Sequencing of this T cell receptor (beta chain) was carried out in a study of metastatic and nonmetastatic thyroid tumors. About the research overall: It was across blood and tumor or nodule tissue from malignant and benign thyroid patients that repertoires were compared. Findings and caveats of the study: Benign nodules were reported to have significantly lower TCR beta diversity than malignant thyroid tumors, in blood and tumor.

Nobody among the patients had been given any treatment before thyroid surgery. This clone has a count of ten or more. Its cognate antigen is unknown. How the authors handled the data: To classify distant metastasis in papillary thyroid cancer, a model was built from CDR3 differences across clinicopathological groups. With MiXCR, TCRdb called clones anew from the PCR reads. TCRdb's processing, not the authors', yielded these V and J calls. The sample yields more than 25,000 clones, 11% seen once. CDR3 length: 16 residues. J was trimmed by 5 bases and V by 4 bases; bases with no gene match: 14. CDR1 and CDR2 (germline): SGHRS, YFSETQ.

This chain connects TRBV5-1 to TRBJ2-5, with 7 bases aligning to TRBD1. The TCR sequence derives from a female donor with papillary thyroid cancer or a benign thyroid nodule (not recorded which). Some clones in this sample may be carry-over from other donors' samples. Sequenced material: blood. The CDR3 spells CASSQGGRAKGETQYF. The CDR3 nucleotides read TGCGCCAGCAGCCAAGGGGGCAGGGCCAAGGGGGAGACCCAGTACTTC. Complete variable domain (other parts from reference TRBV5-1 and TRBJ2-5): KAGVTQTPRYLIKTRGQQVTLSCSPISGHRSVSWYQQTPGQGLQFLFEYFSETQRNKGNFPGRFSGRQFSNSRSEMNVSTLELGDSALYLCASSQGGRAKGETQYFGPGTRLLVL.